Detailed here is one TCR beta chain. Compared with germline, one end of the junction differs, possibly owing to a read error. TCRB libraries came from RNA via three nested multiplex PCR rounds. TCRdb recomputed calls from the multiplex PCR reads with MiXCR, one row per CDR3 protein. The table lists about 10,000 distinct CDR3 sequences, 74% of them singletons. This record belongs to a study of tumor-infiltrating lymphocytes in glioblastoma multiforme. This TCR was recovered from a male donor with glioblastoma. Sequenced sample: brain tumor tissue.

CDR3 loop: CASIFGTGTGEQFF. CDR3 nucleotides: TGCGCCAGCATCTTTGGGACAGGAACGGGTGAGCAGTTCTTC. This chain connects TRBV7-9 to TRBJ2-1; 8 nucleotides agree with TRBD1. In germline, CDR1 is SEHNR, CDR2 FQNEAQ (reference sequence). The CDR3 has 14 amino acids.